The 8 T cell receptor beta chains below all came from one sample that was sequenced in a study of blood T cells in healthy people across ages. Combining a sample-barcoded 5' primer with a J-beta primer mix, a second PCR ran for 7 to 11 cycles. TCRdb called the 5' RACE reads again in MiXCR, with one record for every CDR3 protein. The sample holds some 700,000 distinct CDR3 sequences, about 20% seen once. Sequencing was performed on blood. The receptors come from a man between 65 and 85 years old in good health.

The rearrangement links TRBV20-1 to TRBJ2-1; no reliable D call. The DNA matches TRBJ2-7 better at its end, which makes the J call doubtful. This CDR3 comprises 13 residues. Looked up from germline, CDR1 is DFQATT and CDR2 is SNEGSKA (reference sequence). CDR3 sequence (DNA): TGCAGTGCTAGAGATATAGCCACCTACGAGCAGTACGTC. This gives the protein CSARDIATYEQYV.

The chain employs TRBV11-3 and TRBJ1-1, with D tentatively TRBD1 (6 bases). Trimming took off 5 bases at V and 2 bases at J, with 12 bases between the two ends. Germline loops: CDR1 SGHNT, CDR2 YENEEA. The CDR3 contains 14 residues. CDR3 sequence (DNA): TGTGCCAGCAGCAAAACAGGGTTTAACACTGAAGCTTTCTTT. This gives the protein CASSKTGFNTEAFF.

The chain uses TRBV19 and TRBJ2-3; D is perhaps TRBD2 (6 bases). The CDR3 spans 15 residues. The V and J ends lost 5 bases and 4 bases respectively, with 16 bases between them. Germline V gene lookup returns CDR1 LNHDA and CDR2 SQIVND (reference sequence). CDR3 coding DNA: TGTGCCAGTAGTGCCCGGAGGGATGGGTCAGATACGCAGTATTTT. It yields the protein CASSARRDGSDTQYF.

The J gene is TRBJ1-3, the V gene TRBV4-3; D unresolved. V lost 8 bases, J lost 0 bases, and 11 bases lay in between. In germline, CDR1 is LGHNA, CDR2 YSLEER. The CDR3 loop spans 14 amino acids. DNA of the CDR3: TGCGCCAGCGCTCAGGCCTTCTCTGGAAACACCATATATTTT. It yields the protein CASAQAFSGNTIYF.

The CDR3 reads CSPTAVAGENTEAFF. The CDR3 DNA is TGCAGCCCGACCGCGGTTGCAGGGGAGAACACTGAAGCTTTCTTT. V usage is TRBV29-1 and J usage is TRBJ1-1, with D possibly matching TRBD1 (6 bases). Germline-derived CDR1 and CDR2 are SQVTM and ANQGSEA. CDR3 length: 15 amino acids. V lost 8 bases and J lost 1, with 20 bases in between.

The chain is built from TRBV29-1 and TRBJ1-1; 7 bases map to TRBD1. The CDR3 extends over 15 amino acids. V dropped 2 bases and J dropped 3; count of bases not matched to a gene: 9. Germline V lookup: CDR1 SQVTM, CDR2 ANQGSEA. CDR3 region: CSVELIQGGYTEAFF. CDR3 sequence (DNA): TGCAGCGTTGAACTAATCCAGGGGGGGTACACTGAAGCTTTCTTT.

The chain uses TRBV5-1 and TRBJ2-5; no definite D call. Germline loops: CDR1 SGHRS, CDR2 YFSETQ. The CDR3 has 15 amino acids. V lost 2 bases and J 0 bases, leaving 11 bases between the germline ends. CDR3 DNA sequence: TGCGCCAGCAGCTTCGGCAGTGCGCACCAAGAGACCCAGTACTTC. It yields the protein CASSFGSAHQETQYF.

Only a few counts were recorded for this clonotype. The rearrangement links TRBV11-2 to TRBJ2-3; 10 positions match TRBD2. Germline V gene lookup returns CDR1 SGHAT and CDR2 FQNNGV. The V gene end was trimmed by 5 bases and the J gene end by 3 bases; junction bases not matched to a gene: 5. The CDR3 is made up of 15 amino acids. Written as DNA, the CDR3 is TGTGCCAGCAGCCACAGCGGGGGGGCGACAGATACGCAGTATTTT. Its translation is CASSHSGGATDTQYF.